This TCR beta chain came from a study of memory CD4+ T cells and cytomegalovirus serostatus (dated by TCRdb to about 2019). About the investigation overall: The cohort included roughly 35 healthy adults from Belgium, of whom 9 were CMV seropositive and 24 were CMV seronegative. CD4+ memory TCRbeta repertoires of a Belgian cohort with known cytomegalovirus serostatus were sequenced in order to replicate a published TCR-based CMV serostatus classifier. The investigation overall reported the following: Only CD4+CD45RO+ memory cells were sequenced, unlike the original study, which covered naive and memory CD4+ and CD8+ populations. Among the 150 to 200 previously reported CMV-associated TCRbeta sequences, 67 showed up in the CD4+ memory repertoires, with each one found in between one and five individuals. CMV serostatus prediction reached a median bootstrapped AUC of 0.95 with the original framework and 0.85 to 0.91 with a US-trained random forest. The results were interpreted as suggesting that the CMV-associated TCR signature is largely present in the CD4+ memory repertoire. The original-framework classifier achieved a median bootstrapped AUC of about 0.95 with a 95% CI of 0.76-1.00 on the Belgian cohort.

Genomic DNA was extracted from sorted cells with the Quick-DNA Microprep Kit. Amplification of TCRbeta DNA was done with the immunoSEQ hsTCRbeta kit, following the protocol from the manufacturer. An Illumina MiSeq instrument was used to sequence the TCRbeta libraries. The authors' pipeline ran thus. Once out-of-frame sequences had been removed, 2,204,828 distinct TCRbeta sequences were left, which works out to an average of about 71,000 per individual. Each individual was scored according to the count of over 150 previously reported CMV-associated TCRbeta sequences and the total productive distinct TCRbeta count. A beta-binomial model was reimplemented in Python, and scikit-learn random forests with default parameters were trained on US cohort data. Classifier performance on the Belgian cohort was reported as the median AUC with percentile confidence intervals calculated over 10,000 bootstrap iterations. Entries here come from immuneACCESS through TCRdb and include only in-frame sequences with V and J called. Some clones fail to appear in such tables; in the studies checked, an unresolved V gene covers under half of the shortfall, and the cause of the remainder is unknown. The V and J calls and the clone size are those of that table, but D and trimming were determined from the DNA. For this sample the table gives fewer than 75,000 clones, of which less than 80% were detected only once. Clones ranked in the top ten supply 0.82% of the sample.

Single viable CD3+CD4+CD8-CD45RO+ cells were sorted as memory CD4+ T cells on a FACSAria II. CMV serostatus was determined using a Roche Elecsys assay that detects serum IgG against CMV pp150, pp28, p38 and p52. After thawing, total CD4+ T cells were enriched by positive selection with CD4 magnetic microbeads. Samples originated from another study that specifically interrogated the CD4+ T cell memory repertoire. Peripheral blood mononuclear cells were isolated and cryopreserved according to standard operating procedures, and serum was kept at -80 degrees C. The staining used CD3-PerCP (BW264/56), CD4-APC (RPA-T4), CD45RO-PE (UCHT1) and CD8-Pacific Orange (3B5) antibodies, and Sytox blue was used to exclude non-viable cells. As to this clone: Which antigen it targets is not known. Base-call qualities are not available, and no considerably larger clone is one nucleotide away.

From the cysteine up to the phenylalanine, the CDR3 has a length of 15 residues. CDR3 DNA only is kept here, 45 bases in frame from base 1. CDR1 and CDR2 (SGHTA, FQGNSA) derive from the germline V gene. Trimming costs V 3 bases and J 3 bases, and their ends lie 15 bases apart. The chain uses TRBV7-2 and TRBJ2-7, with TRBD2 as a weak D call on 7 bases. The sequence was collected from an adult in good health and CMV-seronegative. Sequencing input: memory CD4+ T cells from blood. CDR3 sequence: CASSLGDGGLYEQYF. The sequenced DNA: TGTGCCAGCAGCTTGGGAGACGGGGGGCTCTACGAGCAGTACTTC.